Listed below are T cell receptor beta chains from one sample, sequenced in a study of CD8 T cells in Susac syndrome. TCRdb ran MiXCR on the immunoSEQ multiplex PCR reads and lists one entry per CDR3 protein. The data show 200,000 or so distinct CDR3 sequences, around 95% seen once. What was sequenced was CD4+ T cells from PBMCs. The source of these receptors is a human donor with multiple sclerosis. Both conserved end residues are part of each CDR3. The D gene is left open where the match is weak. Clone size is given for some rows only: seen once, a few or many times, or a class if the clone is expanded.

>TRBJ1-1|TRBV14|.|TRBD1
TGTGCCAGCAGCCAACGGACAGGTATGAACACTGAAGCTTTCTTT
CASSQRTGMNTEAFF
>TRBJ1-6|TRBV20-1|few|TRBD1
TGCAGTGCTAGTGGACAGGGGAATTCACCCCTCCACTTT
CSASGQGNSPLHF
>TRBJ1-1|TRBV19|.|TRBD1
TGTGCCAGTAGTACCCGGGGACAGCTGAACACTGAAGCTTTCTTT
CASSTRGQLNTEAFF
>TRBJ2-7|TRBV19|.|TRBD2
TGTGCCAGTAGTATGCGGGAGGGGAGAAGTTACGAGCAGTACTTC
CASSMREGRSYEQYF
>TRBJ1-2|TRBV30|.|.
TGTGCCTGGGGGGCGGGAGGCGATTCCGGCTACACCTTC
CAWGAGGDSGYTF
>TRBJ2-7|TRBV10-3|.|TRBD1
TGTGCCATCAGTGGAGCCGGGACAGGGGTTTACGAGCAGTACTTC
CAISGAGTGVYEQYF
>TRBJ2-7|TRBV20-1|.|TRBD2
TGCAGTGCTAGCCTAGGGACTAGCGGGGGGTTCCGTACCTACGAGCAGTACTTC
CSASLGTSGGFRTYEQYF
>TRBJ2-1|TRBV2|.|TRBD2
TGTGCCGGGGGGGACCCGGGGCAGTTCTTC
CAGGDPGQFF
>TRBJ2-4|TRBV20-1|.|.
TGCAGTGCTAAGGTGCTTGCGGCCAAAAACATTCAGTACTTC
CSAKVLAAKNIQYF
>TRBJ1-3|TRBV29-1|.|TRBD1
TGCAGCGTTTCACAGGGGGCGAATAGTGAAGGAAACACCATATATTTT
CSVSQGANSEGNTIYF
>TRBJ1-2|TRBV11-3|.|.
TGTGCCAGCAGCTTAGAAGGTATCGGGCAGGGAATATATGGCTACACCTTC
CASSLEGIGQGIYGYTF
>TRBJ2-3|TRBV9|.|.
TGTGCCAGCAGCGTAGTGGGAGACTCTCAAAGCACAGATACGCAGTATTTT
CASSVVGDSQSTDTQYF
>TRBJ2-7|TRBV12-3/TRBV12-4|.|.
TGTGCCAGCAGCCCCAGCCCGGGACTTCGTTCAGGTTACGAGCAGTACTTC
CASSPSPGLRSGYEQYF
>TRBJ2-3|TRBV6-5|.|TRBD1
TGTGCCAGCAGTTACTTAGGACAGGGGGCTACAGATACGCAGTATTTT
CASSYLGQGATDTQYF